The rows below give T cell receptor beta chains drawn from one sample of a study of T-cell reconstitution after alpha-beta-depleted transplantation in children. TCRdb passed the PCR reads through MiXCR, listing each CDR3 protein once. The top ten hold around 10% of the sample, which has some 300,000 distinct CDR3 sequences, around 7.1% seen once. The source was peripheral blood, collected 360 days after TCRalphabeta/CD19-depleted stem cell transplant. The receptors originated from a female patient aged 2-15 years who had a stem cell transplant for Fanconi anemia, so the T cells may come from the graft donor. Each CDR3 is given with its conserved first and last residue. The D gene is left open where the match is weak. Part of the rows lack a size; the others show once, few, many or a class for expanded clones.

V	D	size	J	DNA	CDR3
TRBV20-1	TRBD1	many	TRBJ2-4	TGCAGTGTTAGACCGGACAGGGGGCTTCTTTATACCAAAAACATTCAGTACTTC	CSVRPDRGLLYTKNIQYF
TRBV6-5	NA	many	TRBJ1-2	TGTGCCAGCACCCAAGGCAGGGACCATGGCTACACCTTC	CASTQGRDHGYTF
TRBV4-2	NA	many	TRBJ2-3	TGTGCCAGCAGCCAAGATGTCGACTATTTCCCAGATACGCAGTATTTT	CASSQDVDYFPDTQYF
TRBV5-1	NA	many	TRBJ2-3	TGCGCCAGCCACCTAGAGGGCACAGATACGCAGTATTTT	CASHLEGTDTQYF
TRBV27	NA	many	TRBJ2-3	TGTGCCAGCCAATGGGGTAGCACAGATACGCAGTATTTT	CASQWGSTDTQYF
TRBV10-2	NA	few	TRBJ1-2	TGCGCCAGCAGTGAGATCGGCAGGCCAAACTATGGCTACACCTTC	CASSEIGRPNYGYTF
TRBV5-1	TRBD2	many	TRBJ2-7	TGCGCCAGCAGCACACTTGTTGGCGGGGGGGATGCGTACGAGCAGTACTTC	CASSTLVGGGDAYEQYF
TRBV4-3	NA	few	TRBJ1-2	TGCGCCAGCAGCCAAGATAACAGGCCCTATGGCTACACCTTC	CASSQDNRPYGYTF
TRBV5-5	TRBD1	NA	TRBJ2-5	TGTGCCAGCAGCTTTCGAGCCGGGACAGGCGGAGAAGAGACCCAGTACTTC	CASSFRAGTGGEETQYF
TRBV12-5	NA	many	TRBJ1-2	TGTGCTAGTGGTTCCTTCTCAGGGCCTGAGGGCAACTATGGCTACACCTTC	CASGSFSGPEGNYGYTF
TRBV7-6	TRBD1	few	TRBJ1-4	TGTGCCAGCAGACCCGGGACAGGGGTTAATGAAAAACTGTTTTTT	CASRPGTGVNEKLFF
TRBV15	TRBD1	many	TRBJ2-3	TGTGCCACCAGCAGAGAGAGACAGGGTACAGATACGCAGTATTTT	CATSRERQGTDTQYF
TRBV23-1	NA	many	TRBJ1-1	TGCGCCAGCAGTCAAAGGGCCTTGAACACTGAAGCTTTCTTT	CASSQRALNTEAFF
TRBV24-1	NA	many	TRBJ1-5	TGTGCCACCAGTGACACGGGACCGACGGGAGGCAATCAGCCCCAGCATTTT	CATSDTGPTGGNQPQHF
TRBV9	NA	many	TRBJ2-2	TGTGCCAGCAGCGTACAAGTGAACACCGGGGAGCTGTTTTTT	CASSVQVNTGELFF
TRBV18	NA	NA	TRBJ2-3	TGTGCCAGCTCACCAGTTTCTAGCACAGATACGCAGTATTTT	CASSPVSSTDTQYF
TRBV5-1	NA	many	TRBJ2-7	TGCGCCAGCAGCACGGGACTCTCAGACGCCTACGAGCAGTACTTC	CASSTGLSDAYEQYF
TRBV7-9	TRBD1	many	TRBJ2-3	TGTGCCAGCACCCCTTACAGGGGGCTCGGCACAGATACGCAGTATTTT	CASTPYRGLGTDTQYF
TRBV28	NA	NA	TRBJ2-1	TGTGCCAGCAGGTCCCCTGGAACAAATGAGCAGTTCTTC	CASRSPGTNEQFF
TRBV25-1	TRBD1	many	TRBJ1-1	TGTGCCAGCAGTCCTCGTCCCGGGACAGGTGACACTGAAGCTTTCTTT	CASSPRPGTGDTEAFF
TRBV6-5	TRBD1	few	TRBJ1-5	TGTGCCAGCAGTCGGGACAGGTCCTATCAGCCCCAGCATTTT	CASSRDRSYQPQHF
TRBV9	TRBD2	few	TRBJ2-2	TGTGCCAGCAGCGAGGGGACTAGCGGGACTGGTCCCCTCCCCGGGGAGCTGTTTTTT	CASSEGTSGTGPLPGELFF
TRBV12-3/TRBV12-4	NA	many	TRBJ1-1	TGTGCCAGCAGTTTAGGGAGGAGGAACACTGAAGCTTTCTTT	CASSLGRRNTEAFF
TRBV19	NA	NA	TRBJ2-7	TGTGCCTACCTCTCCGACAGGTCCCTCTACGAGCAGTACTTC	CAYLSDRSLYEQYF
TRBV6-1	TRBD1	many	TRBJ2-2	TGTGCCAGCACCCTAGACAGGGGGTTCGGGGAGCTGTTTTTT	CASTLDRGFGELFF
TRBV10-3	TRBD1	NA	TRBJ1-5	TGTGCCATCAGTGAGGGGGGGGGGACAGGGGATCAGCCCCAGCATTTT	CAISEGGGTGDQPQHF
TRBV6-6	NA	many	TRBJ1-6	TGTGCCAGCAGTTACTCAGGAGTTTCACCCCTCCACTTT	CASSYSGVSPLHF
TRBV7-6	NA	many	TRBJ2-1	TGTGCCAGCAGCCCAGGGGAATACAATGAGCAGTTCTTC	CASSPGEYNEQFF
TRBV6-2/TRBV6-3	NA	NA	TRBJ1-5	TGTGCCAGCAGTTATACGGGGACGAGAGGGGCCCAGCATTTT	CASSYTGTRGAQHF
TRBV5-4	NA	NA	TRBJ2-1	TGTGCCAGCAGCTTGGGGCCCCCTGGCTATGAGCAGTTCTTC	CASSLGPPGYEQFF
TRBV20-1	NA	many	TRBJ1-5	TGCAGTGCCACACCCACGGGGGCAGGACAGCCCCAGCATTTT	CSATPTGAGQPQHF
TRBV16	NA	few	TRBJ1-6	TGTGCCAGCAGCCAATCTACCAGGGTGGATTCACCCCTCCACTTT	CASSQSTRVDSPLHF
TRBV11-2	TRBD2	few	TRBJ2-3	TGTGCCAGCAGCTTCAGGACTAGCGGGGGGCCCTCTAAGGTCACAGATACGCAGTATTTT	CASSFRTSGGPSKVTDTQYF
TRBV4-1	TRBD1	many	TRBJ2-7	TGCGCCAGCACCCAGGTCACAGGGGGCCACGAGCAGTACTTC	CASTQVTGGHEQYF
TRBV15	TRBD2	many	TRBJ2-7	TGTGCCACCCGAGCGGGGTGGGGGTCCTACGAGCAGTACTTC	CATRAGWGSYEQYF
TRBV7-6	NA	NA	TRBJ2-1	TGTGCCAGCAGCCCGGATACTGACAGATACAATGAGCAGTTCTTC	CASSPDTDRYNEQFF
TRBV24-1	TRBD2	many	TRBJ2-5	TGTGCCACCAGTGACCCCGTACTAGCGGGGGGGCCAGAGACCCAGTACTTC	CATSDPVLAGGPETQYF
TRBV6-1	TRBD1	many	TRBJ2-1	TGTGCCAGCAGTGGCCGGACAGGGATTAACAATGAGCAGTTCTTC	CASSGRTGINNEQFF
TRBV4-2	NA	many	TRBJ2-3	TGTGCCAGCAGCCAAGATCTTCAGGATACGCAGTATTTT	CASSQDLQDTQYF
TRBV5-1	NA	NA	TRBJ2-3	TGCGCCAGCAGCCCCCCACGGGCAGGATACACAGATACGCAGTATTTT	CASSPPRAGYTDTQYF